This T cell receptor beta chain came from a study of cytomegalovirus exposure and HLA in healthy donors. A few counts support this clone. Its antigen is still unknown. Study-level results: Altogether, around 160 TCR beta chains were recorded as cytomegalovirus-associated.

CDR1 SEHNR and CDR2 FQNEAQ come from the germline V gene (reference sequence). V lost 2 bases and J 3 bases, leaving 2 bases between the germline ends. The CDR3 totals 11 residues. Assay used: immunoSEQ multiplex PCR; TCRdb lists only in-frame clones, some missing. The data contain 300,000 to 350,000 clones, nearly 90% of them singletons. The chain carries TRBV7-9 and TRBJ2-7, with unresolved D. Material: PBMCs. The clonotype comes from a man under 40 in good health and CMV-seronegative. In nucleotides, the CDR3 is TGTGCCAGCAGCTTATACTACGAGCAGTACTTC. It translates to CASSLYYEQYF.